The T cell receptor (beta chain) under discussion was sequenced for a study of T cells after yellow fever vaccination (dated by TCRdb to the late 2010s). Regarding the complete study: The SMART-Seq v4 Ultra Low Input RNA kit was used to prepare libraries from fractions with low cell numbers. Blood was collected at multiple timepoints before and after primary and secondary immunization, and bulk PBMC replicates and cell subsets were isolated. Bulk TCR alpha and beta repertoires were sequenced longitudinally to track T-cell clones before and after primary and booster YFV17D yellow fever vaccination. Two healthy male donors, one aged 18 to 30 and one aged 30 to 40 years, made up the cohort. The investigation overall reported the following: Most clones expanded after primary vaccination were re-detected after the booster (approximately 95% of CD4 and roughly 85% of CD8), suggesting broad memory maintenance. The secondary T-cell response was weaker than the primary response but faster, peaking on day 5 instead of day 15. Computational filtering was required because FACS-sorted repertoires could contain abundant contaminating clonotypes from the bulk population. Because only two donors were included in the study, the extent to which the findings can be generalized is limited. A small share of clonotypes was detected in both CD4 and CD8 compartments, with the overlap likely arising from convergent recombination.

This sample was sequenced with an Illumina NovaSeq 6000. TCR cDNA was synthesized by 5'RACE template switching, which introduced a universal primer site and unique molecular identifiers. cDNA synthesis was primed from both the TCR alpha and TCR beta constant segments. Library amplification used two PCR steps, and the second PCR step added sample barcodes and sequencing adapters. Sequencing of the libraries was done on either Illumina HiSeq 2500 (2x100 bp) or NovaSeq (2x150 bp). In the source study's methods: MIGEC handled demultiplexing of reads and collapsing into UMI consensus sequences, while MiXCR performed V(D)J alignment. Vaccine-responding clonotypes were defined with edgeR using replicate PBMC samples, requiring FDR below 0.01 and a log2 fold change above 5 up to day 15. Each bulk clonotype received a CD4 or CD8 identity based on whether the sequenced CD4 or CD8 repertoire contained that clonotype at higher abundance. TCRdb trimmed public reads at Q25 via fastp, called clones via MiXCR and kept in-frame beta chains. Rows are unified per CDR3 protein, each entry keeping the most common DNA and genes. The authors' filters were not applied to this entry. The sample yields some 320,000 distinct CDR3 sequences; roughly 8.7% were counted once. The top ten hold around 3.1% of the sample.

The treatment or condition tag for this specimen amounts to: live attenuated yellow fever vaccine strain. PBMCs were isolated from peripheral blood using a standard Ficoll-Paque protocol. Dynabeads CD4 and CD8 positive selection kits were used to isolate CD4 and CD8 T-cell fractions. TriZol was used to extract RNA from bulk PBMCs, CD4 and CD8 fractions, and dextramer-positive and dextramer-negative fractions. This clonotype has just a few counts. Its recognized antigen is unknown. Base quality data are lacking; no much larger clone is found one base away. The sequenced sample was CD4+ T cells sorted from PBMCs, obtained 5 days after the yellow fever booster vaccination. The sequence was obtained from a man between 18 and 29 years old who received the YFV17D yellow fever vaccine.

The DNA sequence reads TGTGCCAGCAGCTTCTTTAGGAACACTGAAGCTTTCTTT. Its product reads: CASSFFRNTEAFF. The chain joins TRBV14 to TRBJ1-1, with the D gene call left open. CDR1 SGHDN and CDR2 FVKESK were looked up in the germline V gene. From the cysteine through the phenylalanine, the CDR3 covers 13 amino acids. Here the CDR3 DNA is all that survives: 39 bases in frame from base 1. The trim is 5 bases for V and 1 base for J, with a gap of 8 bases between the germline ends.